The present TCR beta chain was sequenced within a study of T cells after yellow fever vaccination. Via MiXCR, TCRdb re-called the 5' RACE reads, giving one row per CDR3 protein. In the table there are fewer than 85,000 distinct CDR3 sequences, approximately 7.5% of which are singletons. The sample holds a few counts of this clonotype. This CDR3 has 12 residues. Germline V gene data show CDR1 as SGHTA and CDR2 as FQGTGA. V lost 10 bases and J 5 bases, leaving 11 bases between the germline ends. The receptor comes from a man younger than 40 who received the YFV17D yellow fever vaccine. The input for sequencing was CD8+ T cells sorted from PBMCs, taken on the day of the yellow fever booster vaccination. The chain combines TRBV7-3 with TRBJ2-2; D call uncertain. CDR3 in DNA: TGTGCCATTCTCCGCCCGACCGGGGAGCTGTTTTTT. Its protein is CAILRPTGELFF.